Following are 13 T cell receptor beta chains from one sample sequenced in a study of T cell responses to AZD1222 COVID-19 vaccine. Assay: immunoSEQ multiplex PCR; the TCRdb copy retains only in-frame clones and omits some. The sample has roughly 120,000 clones; around 85% are singletons. Here the sequenced sample was peripheral blood, taken 28 days after the second AZD1222 dose. Receptors were obtained from an adult who received the AZD1222 COVID-19 vaccine.

This chain links TRBV12-3 or TRBV12-4 with TRBJ1-5; D unresolved. V lost 3 bases to trimming and J lost 3 bases, with 6 bases between them. The CDR3 totals 13 residues. The CDR3 is CASSFASNQPQHF. CDR3 bases: TGTGCCAGCAGTTTTGCCTCCAATCAGCCCCAGCATTTT.

The chain couples TRBV11-2 to TRBJ1-4; D uncertain. The CDR3 is 15 residues long. The germline gives CDR1 SGHAT, CDR2 FQNNGV. Trimming shortened V by 4 bases and J by 8 bases, and 17 bases separated the two germline ends. The CDR3 spells CASSSEAAETEKLFF. CDR3 DNA sequence: TGTGCCAGCAGCTCCGAGGCGGCTGAAACCGAAAAACTGTTTTTT.

This clone was seen more than once but under ten times. The genes are TRBV6-1 and TRBJ1-2; D call uncertain. The CDR3 has 15 amino acids. Germline V lookup: CDR1 MNHNS, CDR2 SASEGT. V gave up 5 bases and J gave up 4 bases, with 17 bases separating them. DNA for the CDR3: TGTGCCAGCAGTCCCTCGGGGAGGACTGTCTATGGCTACACCTTC. Residues: CASSPSGRTVYGYTF.

The rearrangement uses TRBV27 and TRBJ2-4; 8 bases fit TRBD2. This CDR3 comprises 18 residues. The germline CDR1 and CDR2 sequences are MNHEY and SMNVEV (reference sequence). V was pared by 2 bases and J by 8 bases, with 17 bases of the junction left unmatched. The CDR3 reads CASSLKKAGAPTGDIQYF. The CDR3 DNA follows: TGTGCCAGCAGTTTAAAGAAAGCGGGGGCGCCTACGGGAGACATTCAGTACTTC.

The V call is TRBV11-2, the J call TRBJ1-1; D gene uncertain. CDR3 length: 13 amino acids. Looked up from germline, CDR1 is SGHAT and CDR2 is FQNNGV. V was trimmed by 4 bases and J by 0 bases, leaving 6 bases between them. The CDR3 spells CASSWAVNTEAFF. As DNA, the CDR3 is TGTGCCAGCAGCTGGGCGGTGAACACTGAAGCTTTCTTT.

The chain has TRBV6-6 and TRBJ1-4; TRBD1 aligns across 7 bases. The CDR3 covers 14 residues. The V gene's germline CDR1 is MNHNY and CDR2 SVGAGI (reference sequence). Unmatched junction bases numbered 7, after V lost 4 bases and J lost 8 bases. The CDR3 loop is CASSSSQGEEKLFF. In nucleotides, the CDR3 is TGTGCCAGCAGTTCGAGCCAGGGGGAAGAAAAACTGTTTTTT.

The chain is built from TRBV10-3 and TRBJ1-1; maybe TRBD1 (6 bases). The germline V and J ends were trimmed by 2 bases and 2 bases, with 9 bases remaining between them. The CDR3 contains 14 residues. Germline V lookup: CDR1 ENHRY, CDR2 SYGVKD. The CDR3 sequence is CAISEGTLNTEAFF. CDR3 coding DNA: TGTGCCATCAGTGAGGGGACACTTAACACTGAAGCTTTCTTT.

This chain joins TRBV29-1 and TRBJ2-5, with D possibly TRBD2 on 5 matching bases. Germline V gene data show CDR1 as SQVTM and CDR2 as ANQGSEA. V was cut by 3 bases and J by 8 bases, with 22 bases left in between. This CDR3 comprises 15 residues. The CDR3: CSVDRSSSGLGTQYF. The DNA of the CDR3 is TGCAGCGTTGATAGGTCTAGCTCGGGTCTAGGCACCCAGTACTTC.

The CDR3 spells CASRPDRGPNEKLFF. In DNA, the CDR3 is TGTGCCAGCAGACCCGACAGGGGTCCTAATGAAAAACTGTTTTTT. The genes are TRBV14 and TRBJ1-4; TRBD1 matches at 8 bases. The CDR3 is 15 amino acids. Germline trimming cut 6 bases from V and 3 bases from J; bases unmatched to any gene: 6. Per germline, CDR1 SGHDN and CDR2 FVKESK.

V gene TRBV28 combines with J gene TRBJ2-1; 10 bases line up with TRBD1. The trim removed 5 bases at V and 4 bases at J, leaving 8 bases unmatched. Germline CDR1 is MDHEN and CDR2 is SYDVKM. The CDR3 sequence is 16 residues long. The CDR3 DNA is TGTGCCAGCAGTCCTCCAGGACAGGGGGTTTACAATGAGCAGTTCTTC. Residues: CASSPPGQGVYNEQFF.

V and J are TRBV20-1 and TRBJ1-5; no reliable D call. The V gene lost 5 bases and the J gene lost 6 bases, with 5 bases spanning the gap. CDR1 is DFQATT and CDR2 is SNEGSKA in the germline V gene (reference sequence). CDR3 length equals 10 residues. For the CDR3, the DNA is TGCAGTGCTTGGGGTCAGCCCCAGCATTTT. Protein sequence: CSAWGQPQHF.

CDR3 coding DNA: TGTGCCAGCAGTGAGGATCAGGGGGGTACAGCTGAAGCTTTCTTT. Amino acid sequence: CASSEDQGGTAEAFF. The chain carries TRBV6-1 and TRBJ1-1; TRBD1 matches at 7 bases. In germline, CDR1 is MNHNS, CDR2 SASEGT. CDR3 length equals 15 residues. Germline trimming cut 3 bases from V and 6 bases from J; bases unmatched to any gene: 10.

The chain carries TRBV7-9 and TRBJ2-7; D call uncertain. V was shortened by 10 bases and J by 4 bases, with 11 bases between the two germline ends. The germline gives CDR1 SEHNR, CDR2 FQNEAQ (reference sequence). CDR3 length equals 11 residues. The CDR3 nucleotides are TGTGCCACCTCTCTAGGGTACGAGCAGTACTTC. It is translated as CATSLGYEQYF.